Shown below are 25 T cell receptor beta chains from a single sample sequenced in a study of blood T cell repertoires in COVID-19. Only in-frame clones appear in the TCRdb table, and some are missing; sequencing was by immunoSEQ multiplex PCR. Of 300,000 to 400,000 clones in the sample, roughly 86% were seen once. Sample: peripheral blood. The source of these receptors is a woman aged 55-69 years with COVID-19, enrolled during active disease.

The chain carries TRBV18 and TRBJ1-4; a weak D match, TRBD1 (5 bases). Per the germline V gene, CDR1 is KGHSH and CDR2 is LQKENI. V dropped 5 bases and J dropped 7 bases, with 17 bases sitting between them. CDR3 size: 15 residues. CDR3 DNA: TGTGCCAGCTCAGTCCTAGACAGTGCAATTGAAAAACTGTTTTTT. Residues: CASSVLDSAIEKLFF.

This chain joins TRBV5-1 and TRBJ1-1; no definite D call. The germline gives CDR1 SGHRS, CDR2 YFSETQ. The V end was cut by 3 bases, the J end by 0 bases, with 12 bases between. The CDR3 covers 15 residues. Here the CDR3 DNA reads TGCGCCAGCAGCTCCGCGGGAGGAATGAACACTGAAGCTTTCTTT. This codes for CASSSAGGMNTEAFF.

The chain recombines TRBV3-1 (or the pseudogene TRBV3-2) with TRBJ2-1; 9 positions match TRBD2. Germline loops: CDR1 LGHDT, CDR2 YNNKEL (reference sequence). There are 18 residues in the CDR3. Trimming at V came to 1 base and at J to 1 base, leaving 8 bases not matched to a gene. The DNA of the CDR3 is TGTGCCAGCAGCCAAGGTCCTCGCGGGGGGGCTTCCTACAATGAGCAGTTCTTC. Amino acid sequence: CASSQGPRGGASYNEQFF.

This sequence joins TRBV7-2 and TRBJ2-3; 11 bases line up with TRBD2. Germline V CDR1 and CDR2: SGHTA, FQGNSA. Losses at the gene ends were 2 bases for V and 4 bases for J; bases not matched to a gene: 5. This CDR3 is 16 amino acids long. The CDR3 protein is CASSLHLSGGADTQYF. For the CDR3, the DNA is TGTGCCAGCAGCTTACATCTTAGCGGGGGGGCAGATACGCAGTATTTT.

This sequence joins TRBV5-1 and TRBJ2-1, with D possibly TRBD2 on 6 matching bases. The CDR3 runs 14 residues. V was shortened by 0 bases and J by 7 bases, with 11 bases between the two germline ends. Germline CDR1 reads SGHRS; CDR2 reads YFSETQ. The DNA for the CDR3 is TGCGCCAGCAGCTTGGCTGGGGGGTTTAATGAGCAGTTCTTC. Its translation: CASSLAGGFNEQFF.

This chain's CDR3 is CASSPAGTGGYTF. In DNA, the CDR3 is TGTGCCAGCAGTCCGGCCGGGACAGGGGGCTACACCTTC. The chain recombines TRBV28 with TRBJ1-2; 9 bases line up with TRBD1. Trimming cost V 5 bases and J 8 bases; bases outside gene matches: 6. Germline V gene sequence: CDR1 MDHEN, CDR2 SYDVKM. The CDR3 is made up of 13 amino acids.

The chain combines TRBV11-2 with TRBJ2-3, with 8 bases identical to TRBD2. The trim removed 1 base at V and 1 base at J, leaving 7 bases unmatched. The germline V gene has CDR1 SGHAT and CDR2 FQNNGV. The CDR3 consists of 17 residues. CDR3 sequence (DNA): TGTGCCAGCAGCTTAGGGTCCAGAGCGGGGGGCACAGATACGCAGTATTTT. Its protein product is CASSLGSRAGGTDTQYF.

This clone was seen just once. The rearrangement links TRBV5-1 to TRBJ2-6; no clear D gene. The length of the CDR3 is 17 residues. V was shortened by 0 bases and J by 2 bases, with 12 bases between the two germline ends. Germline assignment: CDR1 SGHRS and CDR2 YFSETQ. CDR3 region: CASSLGLLTAGANVLTF. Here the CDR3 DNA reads TGCGCCAGCAGCTTGGGGCTCCTTACAGCTGGGGCCAACGTCCTGACTTTC.

For the CDR3, the DNA is TGCAGTGCTAGTATGAGCGCTGGAAACACCATATATTTT. Translation: CSASMSAGNTIYF. The chain combines TRBV20-1 with TRBJ1-3, with D unresolved. V dropped 3 bases and J dropped 2 bases, with 8 bases sitting between them. Germline CDR1 and CDR2: DFQATT and SNEGSKA (reference sequence). The CDR3 contains 13 residues.

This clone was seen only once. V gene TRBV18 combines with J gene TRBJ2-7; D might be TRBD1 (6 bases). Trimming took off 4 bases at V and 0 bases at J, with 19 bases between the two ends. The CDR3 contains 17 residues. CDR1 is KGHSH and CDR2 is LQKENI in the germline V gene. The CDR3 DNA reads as TGTGCCAGCTCACTCTATAATACAGGGCACTACTCCTACGAGCAGTACTTC. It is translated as CASSLYNTGHYSYEQYF.

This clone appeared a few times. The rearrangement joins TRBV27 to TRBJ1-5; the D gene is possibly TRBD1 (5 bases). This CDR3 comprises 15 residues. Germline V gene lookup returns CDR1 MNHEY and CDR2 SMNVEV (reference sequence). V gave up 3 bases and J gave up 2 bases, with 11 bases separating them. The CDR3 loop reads CASSLQGMGNQPQHF. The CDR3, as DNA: TGTGCCAGCAGTTTGCAGGGTATGGGCAATCAGCCCCAGCATTTT.

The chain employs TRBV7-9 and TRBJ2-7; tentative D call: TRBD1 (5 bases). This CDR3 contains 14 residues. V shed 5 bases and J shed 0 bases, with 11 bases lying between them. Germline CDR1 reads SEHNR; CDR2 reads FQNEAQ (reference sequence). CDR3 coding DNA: TGTGCCAGCAGCCCCCGACAGTACTCCTACGAGCAGTACTTC. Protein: CASSPRQYSYEQYF.

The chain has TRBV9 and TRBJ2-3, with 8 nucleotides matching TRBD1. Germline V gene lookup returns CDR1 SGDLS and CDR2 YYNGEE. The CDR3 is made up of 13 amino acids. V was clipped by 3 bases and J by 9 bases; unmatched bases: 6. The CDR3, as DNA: TGTGCCAGCAGCGCCAGTCGGACAGGGACGCAGTATTTT. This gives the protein CASSASRTGTQYF. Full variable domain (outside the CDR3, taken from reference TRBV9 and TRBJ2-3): DSGVTQTPKHLITATGQRVTLRCSPRSGDLSVYWYQQSLDQGLQFLIQYYNGEERAKGNILERFSAQQFPDLHSELNLSSLELGDSALYFCASSASRTGTQYFGPGTRLTVL.

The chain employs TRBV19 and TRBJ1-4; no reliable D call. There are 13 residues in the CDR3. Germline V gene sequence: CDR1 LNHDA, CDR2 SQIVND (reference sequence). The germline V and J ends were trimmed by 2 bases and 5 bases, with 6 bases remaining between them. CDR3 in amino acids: CASSITGNEKLFF. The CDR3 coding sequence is TGTGCCAGTAGTATAACCGGGAATGAAAAACTGTTTTTT. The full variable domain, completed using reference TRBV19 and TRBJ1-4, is DGGITQSPKYLFRKEGQNVTLSCEQNLNHDAMYWYRQDPGQGLRLIYYSQIVNDFQKGDIAEGYSVSREKKESFPLTVTSAQKNPTAFYLCASSITGNEKLFFGSGTQLSVL.

In DNA form, the CDR3 reads TGCAGTGCTAGTCCGACAGGGGGAAACCAGCCCCAGCATTTT. Translating it yields CSASPTGGNQPQHF. The chain carries TRBV20-1 and TRBJ1-5; 9 positions agree with TRBD1. This CDR3 is built from 14 residues. The junction had 7 bases not matched to a gene; V was cut back by 3 bases and J by 7 bases. CDR1 DFQATT and CDR2 SNEGSKA come from the germline V gene (reference sequence).

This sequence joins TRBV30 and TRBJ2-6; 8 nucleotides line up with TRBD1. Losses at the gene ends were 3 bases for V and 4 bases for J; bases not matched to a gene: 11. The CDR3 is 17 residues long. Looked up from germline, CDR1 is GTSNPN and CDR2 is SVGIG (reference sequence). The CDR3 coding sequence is TGTGCCTGGAGCGCTACAGGGGGACGAGGCGGGGCCAACGTCCTGACTTTC. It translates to CAWSATGGRGGANVLTF.

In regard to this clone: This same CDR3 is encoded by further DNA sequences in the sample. The chain's CDR3 is CASSPPSTDTQYF. CDR3 bases: TGTGCCAGCTCACCTCCTAGCACAGATACGCAGTATTTT. This chain uses TRBV18 with TRBJ2-3; D is unclear. Trimming took off 3 bases at V and 0 bases at J, with 4 bases between the two ends. CDR1 KGHSH and CDR2 LQKENI come from the germline V gene. This CDR3 has 13 residues.

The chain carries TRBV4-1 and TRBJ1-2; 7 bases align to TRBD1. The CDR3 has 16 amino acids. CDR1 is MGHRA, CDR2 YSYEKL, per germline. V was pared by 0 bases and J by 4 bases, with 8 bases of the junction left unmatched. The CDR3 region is CASSQEPGQRIYGYTF. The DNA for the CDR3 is TGCGCCAGCAGCCAAGAACCGGGACAGAGAATCTATGGCTACACCTTC.

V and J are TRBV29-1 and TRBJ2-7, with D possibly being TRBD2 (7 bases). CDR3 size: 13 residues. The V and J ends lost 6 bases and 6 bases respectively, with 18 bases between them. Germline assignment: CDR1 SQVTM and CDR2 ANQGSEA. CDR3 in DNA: TGCAGCGTGGGGGGGGCAGGCTCGGCCGAGCAGTACTTC. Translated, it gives CSVGGAGSAEQYF.

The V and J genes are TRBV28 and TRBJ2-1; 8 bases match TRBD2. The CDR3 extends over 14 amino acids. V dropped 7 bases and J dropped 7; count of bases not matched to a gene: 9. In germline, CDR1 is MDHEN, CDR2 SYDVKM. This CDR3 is CASNQGGGRNEQFF. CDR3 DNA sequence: TGTGCCAGCAACCAGGGCGGGGGGCGTAATGAGCAGTTCTTC.

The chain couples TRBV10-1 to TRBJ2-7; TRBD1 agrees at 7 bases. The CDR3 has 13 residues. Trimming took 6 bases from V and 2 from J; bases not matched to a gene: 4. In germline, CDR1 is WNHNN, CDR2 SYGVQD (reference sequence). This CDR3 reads CASSRDRTYEQYF. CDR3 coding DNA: TGCGCCAGCAGCCGGGACAGAACCTACGAGCAGTACTTC.

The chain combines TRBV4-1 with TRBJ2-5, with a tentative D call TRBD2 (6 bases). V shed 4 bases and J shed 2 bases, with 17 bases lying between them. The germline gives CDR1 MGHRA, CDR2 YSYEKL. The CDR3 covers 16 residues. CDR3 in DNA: TGCGCCAGCAGCCCTTATTCCTCGGGGACTCAAGAGACCCAGTACTTC. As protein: CASSPYSSGTQETQYF.

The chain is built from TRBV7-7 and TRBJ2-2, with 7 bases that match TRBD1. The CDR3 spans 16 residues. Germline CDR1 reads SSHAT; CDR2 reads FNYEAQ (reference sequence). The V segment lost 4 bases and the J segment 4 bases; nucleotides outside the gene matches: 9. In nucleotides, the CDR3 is TGTGCCAGCAGCTCACTTACAGGGGATCCCACCGGGGAGCTGTTTTTT. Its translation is CASSSLTGDPTGELFF.

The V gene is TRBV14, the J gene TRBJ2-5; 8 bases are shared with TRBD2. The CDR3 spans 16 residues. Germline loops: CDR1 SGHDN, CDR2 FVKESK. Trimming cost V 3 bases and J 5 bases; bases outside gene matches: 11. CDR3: CASSHFTGTSGETQYF. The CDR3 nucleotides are TGTGCCAGCAGCCACTTCACCGGGACTAGTGGTGAGACCCAGTACTTC.

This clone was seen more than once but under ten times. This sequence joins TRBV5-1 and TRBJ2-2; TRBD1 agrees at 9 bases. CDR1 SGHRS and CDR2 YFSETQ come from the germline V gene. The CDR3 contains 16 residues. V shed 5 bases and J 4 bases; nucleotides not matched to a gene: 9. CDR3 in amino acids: CASSMGTGGPTGELFF. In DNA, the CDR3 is TGCGCCAGCAGTATGGGAACAGGGGGCCCCACCGGGGAGCTGTTTTTT.